These T cell receptor beta chains were read from a single sample in a study of cytomegalovirus exposure and HLA in healthy donors. The table came from immunoSEQ multiplex PCR; TCRdb's copy has only in-frame clones and leaves some out. Of some 130,000 clones in the sample, more than 70% are singletons; the top ten hold 2% to 2.5%. The sample taken for sequencing was PBMCs. The receptor source for this set is a man aged 25-40 years in good health and CMV-seronegative. The CDR3 runs from the conserved cysteine through the conserved F or W. D genes are given only for firm matches. Size is stated for part of the rows, as once, few or many counts, or as a class when the clone is expanded.

>TRBD2|TRBV15|.|TRBJ2-5
CATSRDFLAGETQYF
TGTGCCACCAGCAGAGATTTCCTAGCGGGAGAGACCCAGTACTTC
>TRBD1|TRBV27|few|TRBJ2-1
CASSSNPTGFNEQFF
TGTGCCAGCAGTTCTAACCCGACAGGGTTCAATGAGCAGTTCTTC
>TRBD2|TRBV7-2|few|TRBJ2-5
CASRPRTSGRLETQYF
TGTGCCAGCAGACCCAGGACTAGCGGGAGGTTAGAGACCCAGTACTTC
>.|TRBV25-1|.|TRBJ1-1
CASSESGTPEAFF
TGTGCCAGCAGTGAGTCCGGGACACCTGAAGCTTTCTTT
>.|TRBV7-6|.|TRBJ2-1
CASSLEASGRVYNEQFF
TGTGCCAGCAGCTTAGAGGCTAGTGGGAGAGTGTACAATGAGCAGTTCTTC
>.|TRBV6-1|few|TRBJ1-5
CASSVDGGSNQPQHF
TGTGCCAGCAGTGTGGACGGAGGTAGCAATCAGCCCCAGCATTTT
>.|TRBV18|once|TRBJ1-1
CASSPPEGRNTEAFF
TGTGCCAGCTCACCACCAGAGGGTCGGAACACTGAAGCTTTCTTT
>TRBD1|TRBV5-1|.|TRBJ1-2
CASSPQGAYGYTF
TGCGCCAGCAGCCCACAGGGGGCCTATGGCTACACCTTC
>.|TRBV5-1|.|TRBJ2-5
CASSLKPRGRRQETQYF
TGCGCCAGCAGCTTAAAGCCTCGGGGGAGGCGCCAAGAGACCCAGTACTTC
>.|TRBV4-1|.|TRBJ2-5
CASSRMPGQGETQYF
TGCGCCAGCAGCCGAATGCCAGGGCAGGGAGAGACCCAGTACTTC
>TRBD1|TRBV7-9|once|TRBJ2-1
CASSLRQGRQFF
TGTGCCAGCAGCTTACGACAGGGTCGGCAGTTCTTC
>TRBD1|TRBV5-1|.|TRBJ2-1
CASSFLVGQGVRNEQFF
TGCGCCAGCAGCTTTTTAGTAGGACAGGGTGTTAGGAATGAGCAGTTCTTC
>TRBD1|TRBV11-2|.|TRBJ1-1
CASSAGRGRLDTEAFF
TGTGCCAGCAGCGCAGGCAGGGGGCGCCTGGACACTGAAGCTTTCTTT
>TRBD2|TRBV10-2|.|TRBJ2-1
CASTLAGPRNNEQFF
TGCGCCAGCACACTAGCGGGACCCAGGAACAATGAGCAGTTCTTC
>.|TRBV2|.|TRBJ1-1
CASSAGTSAFF
TGTGCCAGCAGTGCCGGGACTAGTGCTTTCTTT
>.|TRBV28|.|TRBJ1-2
CASSLVGGLTF
TGTGCCAGCAGTTTAGTGGGAGGCTTGACCTTC
>TRBD2|TRBV29-1|.|TRBJ2-1
CSVVPGGSPNEQFF
TGCAGCGTGGTGCCGGGCGGGAGTCCCAATGAGCAGTTCTTC
>.|TRBV10-1|.|TRBJ2-4
CASSESEAGYPYF
TGCGCCAGCAGTGAGTCTGAGGCCGGGTATCCATACTTC
>.|TRBV9|.|TRBJ2-5
CASSVAPGRETQYF
TGTGCCAGCAGCGTAGCGCCAGGTAGAGAGACCCAGTACTTC
>TRBD1|TRBV10-2|.|TRBJ1-5
CASSLSTGGSQPQHF
TGCGCCAGCAGTCTCTCGACAGGGGGCAGTCAGCCCCAGCATTTT
>TRBD2|TRBV27|.|TRBJ2-7
CASRLAGGPAREQYF
TGTGCCAGCAGACTAGCGGGAGGGCCCGCTCGCGAGCAGTACTTC
>.|TRBV4-2|once|TRBJ2-7
CASSQVGQSSYEQYF
TGTGCCAGCAGCCAAGTCGGACAGAGCTCCTACGAGCAGTACTTC
>.|TRBV2|.|TRBJ2-1
CASRSYNEQFF
TGTGCGTCTCGCTCCTACAATGAGCAGTTCTTC
>.|TRBV7-3|.|TRBJ1-1
CASSLGQGTEAFF
TGTGCCAGCAGCTTAGGTCAGGGAACTGAAGCTTTCTTT
>TRBD1|TRBV12-5|.|TRBJ2-1
CASGLTLGQALSEQFF
TGTGCTAGTGGTTTGACTTTGGGACAGGCACTATCCGAGCAGTTCTTC
>.|TRBV5-6|few|TRBJ1-1
CASSLRGGEAFF
TGTGCCAGCAGCTTGCGTGGGGGGGAAGCTTTCTTT
>TRBD1|TRBV5-1|.|TRBJ1-2
CASSLARQGALGYTF
TGCGCCAGCAGCTTGGCTAGGCAGGGGGCTCTTGGCTACACCTTC
>TRBD2|TRBV9|.|TRBJ2-1
CASSITPGLAGDSEQFF
TGTGCCAGCAGCATCACACCGGGACTAGCGGGAGATAGCGAGCAGTTCTTC
>.|TRBV27|.|TRBJ2-2
CASSFSRVNTGELFF
TGTGCCAGCAGTTTCTCCAGGGTGAACACCGGGGAGCTGTTTTTT
>.|TRBV7-8|.|TRBJ1-1
CASSLAPGQITEAFF
TGTGCCAGCAGCTTAGCGCCAGGCCAAATCACTGAAGCTTTCTTT
>TRBD1|TRBV11-2|.|TRBJ1-1
CASSRDRVTAFF
TGTGCCAGCAGCAGGGACAGGGTTACAGCTTTCTTT
>.|TRBV9|.|TRBJ2-3
CASSVRAGTTDTQYF
TGTGCCAGCAGCGTTAGGGCGGGAACGACAGATACGCAGTATTTT
>TRBD2|TRBV19|.|TRBJ2-6
CASSGTSAPIDSGANVLTF
TGTGCCAGTAGTGGGACTAGCGCGCCTATAGACTCTGGGGCCAACGTCCTGACTTTC